This T cell receptor (beta chain) was sequenced in a study of control samples from healthy donors and cancer patients. The germline V gene encodes CDR1 SQVTM and CDR2 ANQGSEA. V dropped 3 bases and J dropped 4 bases, with 9 bases sitting between them. The CDR3 has 12 residues. Assay: immunoSEQ multiplex PCR; the TCRdb copy retains only in-frame clones and omits some. In the table there are just over 150,000 clones, about 94% of which are singletons. The chain uses TRBV29-1 and TRBJ1-2; D uncertain. This TCR came from a middle-aged woman in good health. Material: blood. The CDR3 DNA reads as TGCAGCGTTGATGACCTTACCTATGGCTACACCTTC. It codes for CSVDDLTYGYTF.